This paragraph reports one T cell receptor beta chain. Its specificity is not known. Donors were healthy Caucasian individuals from Russia aged roughly 6 to 90. The sample belongs to a study of blood T cells in healthy people across ages. The CDR3 runs to 16 residues. From germline, CDR1 is MNHNS and CDR2 SASEGT. Trimming removed 0 bases at V and 2 bases at J, with 8 bases between. Study-level findings and limits: Because sorting was not performed, PBMCs prevented conclusive naive versus antigen-experienced comparison. Measured against age, TCR beta diversity per million T cells decreased in a roughly linear manner.

For the second PCR, which ran for about 7 to 11 cycles, a sample-barcoded 5' primer and a J-beta primer mix were used. TCRdb ran MiXCR on the 5' RACE reads and lists one entry per CDR3 protein. There are over 600,000 distinct CDR3 sequences in the sample; about 43% occur only once, and approximately 29% lies in the top ten. The sample taken for sequencing was blood. This chain connects TRBV6-1 to TRBJ2-6; D could derive from TRBD1 or TRBD2 (5 bases each). The clonotype comes from an elderly man in good health. The CDR3 loop reads CASSEAGATGANVLTF. In DNA, the CDR3 is TGTGCCAGCAGTGAAGCCGGGGCCACTGGGGCCAACGTCCTGACTTTC.